These T cell receptor beta chains were read from a single sample in a study of T cell responses to AZD1222 COVID-19 vaccine. This table comes from immunoSEQ multiplex PCR, and its TCRdb copy is limited to in-frame clones, with some not included. This sample has tens of thousands of clones, with around 86% found just once. The source material was peripheral blood, sampled on day 0 of AZD1222 vaccination. These receptors came from an adult in good health. Both conserved end residues are part of each CDR3. D genes are given only for firm matches. The size field is filled for only some rows; it gives once, few, many or a size class.

v_call: TRBV7-9; j_call: TRBJ1-3; clone_size: .; d_call: .; cdr3_aa: CASSLGFGGTVYGNTIYF
v_call: TRBV7-8; j_call: TRBJ1-1; clone_size: .; d_call: .; cdr3_aa: CASSLVLQSNTEAFF
v_call: TRBV7-6; j_call: TRBJ2-3; clone_size: .; d_call: TRBD2; cdr3_aa: CASSSAGGSTDTQYF
v_call: TRBV10-2; j_call: TRBJ2-7; clone_size: .; d_call: .; cdr3_aa: CASRTQGWEQYF
v_call: TRBV28; j_call: TRBJ2-7; clone_size: .; d_call: .; cdr3_aa: CASSPPPGEQYF
v_call: TRBV3-1/TRBV3-2; j_call: TRBJ2-7; clone_size: .; d_call: .; cdr3_aa: CASSRGASSYEQYF
v_call: TRBV5-1; j_call: TRBJ1-1; clone_size: .; d_call: .; cdr3_aa: CASSSSGTRFSTEAFF
v_call: TRBV5-4; j_call: TRBJ1-5; clone_size: .; d_call: .; cdr3_aa: CASSLSGDGRQPQHF
v_call: TRBV18; j_call: TRBJ1-6; clone_size: .; d_call: .; cdr3_aa: CASSPPGALGNSPLHF
v_call: TRBV6-1; j_call: TRBJ1-5; clone_size: .; d_call: .; cdr3_aa: CASSEGYRDQPQHF
v_call: TRBV4-2; j_call: TRBJ2-3; clone_size: .; d_call: TRBD1; cdr3_aa: CASSRRTGGGEDTQYF
v_call: TRBV7-3; j_call: TRBJ1-3; clone_size: once; d_call: .; cdr3_aa: CASSPTGGNTIYF
v_call: TRBV2; j_call: TRBJ1-3; clone_size: .; d_call: .; cdr3_aa: CASSLGGYSGNTIYF